The clone carrying this T cell receptor beta chain appeared once. What it binds is not known. The data derive from a study of early stage breast cancer tumors. Study-wide results and limits: Tumors had approximately 2.5-fold higher T cell density than normal breast.

TCRdb's table, derived via immunoSEQ multiplex PCR, lists solely in-frame clones and lacks some. The sample has over 40,000 clones; around four fifths are singletons. Looked up from germline, CDR1 is SGHRS and CDR2 is YFSETQ. The CDR3 is 15 residues long. V lost 1 base, J lost 6 bases, and 17 bases lay in between. The chain employs TRBV5-1 and TRBJ2-7; D is ambiguous. Sequences were obtained from blood. The TCR sequence derives from a person in their 40s with breast cancer. CDR3 protein: CASSLRSDDFGEQYF. CDR3 DNA sequence: TGCGCCAGCAGCTTGCGATCGGACGACTTTGGCGAGCAGTACTTC.